Listed below are T cell receptor beta chains from one sample, sequenced in a study of blood T cell repertoires in COVID-19. Repertoires were generated with immunoSEQ multiplex PCR, while TCRdb's copy carries only in-frame clones and drops some. The sample holds approximately 160,000 clones, around nine tenths seen once. Specimen: peripheral blood. Receptors were obtained from a man in his sixties with COVID-19, enrolled during active disease. Both conserved end residues are part of each CDR3. A D gene is named only where the DNA matches it firmly. Rows may omit the clone size; those that give it use once, few, many or a size class.

TRBJ2-2,TRBV14,NA,17,NA,CASSLMAGPGYTGELFF,TGTGCCAGCAGCCTAATGGCAGGCCCTGGGTACACCGGGGAGCTGTTTTTT
TRBJ1-3,TRBV7-9,NA,16,NA,CASSLAAGGSGNTIYF,TGTGCCAGCAGCTTAGCGGCGGGGGGCTCTGGAAACACCATATATTTT
TRBJ1-4,TRBV5-6,TRBD1,13,NA,CASRGQVNEKLFF,TGTGCCAGCAGGGGACAGGTTAATGAAAAACTGTTTTTT
TRBJ2-7,TRBV6-2/TRBV6-3,NA,13,NA,CASSYLVTSEQYF,TGTGCCAGCAGTTACTTAGTAACGTCGGAGCAGTACTTC
TRBJ1-4,TRBV28,NA,13,NA,CASSDSLREKLFF,TGTGCCAGCAGTGACAGTCTCCGTGAAAAACTGTTTTTT
TRBJ2-2,TRBV11-3,NA,13,NA,CASSFRDTGELFF,TGTGCCAGCAGCTTCAGGGACACCGGGGAGCTGTTTTTT
TRBJ2-2,TRBV5-1,TRBD2,16,once,CASSGTAGTITGELFF,TGCGCCAGCAGCGGGACTGCCGGGACTATCACCGGGGAGCTGTTTTTT
TRBJ1-5,TRBV27,TRBD1,14,NA,CASSFTGGGQPQHF,TGTGCCAGCAGTTTCACAGGGGGCGGGCAGCCCCAGCATTTT
TRBJ2-7,TRBV7-3,TRBD2,15,NA,CASSINAGGPYEQYF,TGTGCCAGCAGCATAAACGCGGGAGGACCCTACGAGCAGTACTTC
TRBJ1-6,TRBV19,TRBD1,14,NA,CASSIQGANSPLHF,TGTGCCAGTAGTATCCAGGGGGCAAATTCACCCCTCCACTTT
TRBJ1-5,TRBV5-3,TRBD1,14,NA,CARSRRDRNQPQHF,TGTGCCAGAAGCCGCCGGGACAGAAATCAGCCCCAGCATTTT
TRBJ1-2,TRBV7-9,NA,13,NA,CASGPGGYYGYTF,TGTGCCAGCGGACCGGGGGGCTACTATGGCTACACCTTC
TRBJ1-2,TRBV11-2,NA,14,NA,CASSSKTGLYGYTF,TGTGCCAGCAGCTCCAAGACAGGATTATATGGCTACACCTTC
TRBJ2-5,TRBV3-1/TRBV3-2,TRBD2,15,NA,CASSQGGGIQETQYF,TGTGCCAGCAGCCAAGGCGGGGGGATCCAAGAGACCCAGTACTTC
TRBJ2-4,TRBV6-2/TRBV6-3,TRBD1,15,NA,CASSGTGGFKNIQYF,TGTGCCAGCAGTGGGACAGGGGGCTTCAAAAACATTCAGTACTTC
TRBJ2-3,TRBV12-5,NA,13,NA,CASGPQGLDTQYF,TGTGCTAGTGGGCCACAGGGTCTGGATACGCAGTATTTT
TRBJ2-4,TRBV19,TRBD1,13,NA,CASSIPRTGPWYF,TGTGCCAGTAGTATCCCCAGGACAGGCCCTTGGTACTTC
TRBJ1-1,TRBV6-1,TRBD1,15,NA,CASSDRGKMNTEAFF,TGTGCCAGCAGTGACAGGGGGAAAATGAACACTGAAGCTTTCTTT
TRBJ2-3,TRBV5-8,TRBD2,18,once,CASSLASGGLGVTDTQYF,TGTGCCAGCAGCTTGGCCTCGGGGGGACTCGGGGTCACAGATACGCAGTATTTT
TRBJ1-1,TRBV24-1,TRBD1,14,NA,CATSESGQGGEAFF,TGTGCCACCAGTGAGTCGGGACAGGGGGGTGAAGCTTTCTTT
TRBJ2-1,TRBV28,NA,14,NA,CASSVGGSYNEQFF,TGTGCCAGCAGTGTCGGGGGATCCTACAATGAGCAGTTCTTC
TRBJ1-3,TRBV7-7,TRBD1,15,NA,CASSPGTGGGTTIYF,TGTGCTAGCAGCCCCGGGACAGGAGGAGGAACCACCATATATTTT
TRBJ2-7,TRBV21-1,NA,16,NA,CASSKPPAGPFYEQYF,TGTGCCAGCAGCAAACCCCCGGCGGGGCCCTTCTACGAGCAGTACTTC
TRBJ2-1,TRBV19,TRBD2,18,once,CASSRTSGRGIGYNEQFF,TGTGCCAGTAGCAGGACTAGCGGGAGGGGTATCGGGTACAATGAGCAGTTCTTC
TRBJ2-7,TRBV27,TRBD1,14,NA,CASSYRGLSGEQYF,TGTGCCAGCAGTTACAGGGGTCTCTCGGGCGAGCAGTACTTC
TRBJ1-5,TRBV7-9,NA,13,NA,CASSLGLVQPQHF,TGTGCCAGCAGCTTAGGCCTAGTACAGCCCCAGCATTTT
TRBJ1-3,TRBV5-6,NA,15,NA,CASIETGQIGNTIYF,TGTGCCAGCATCGAAACCGGACAGATTGGAAACACCATATATTTT